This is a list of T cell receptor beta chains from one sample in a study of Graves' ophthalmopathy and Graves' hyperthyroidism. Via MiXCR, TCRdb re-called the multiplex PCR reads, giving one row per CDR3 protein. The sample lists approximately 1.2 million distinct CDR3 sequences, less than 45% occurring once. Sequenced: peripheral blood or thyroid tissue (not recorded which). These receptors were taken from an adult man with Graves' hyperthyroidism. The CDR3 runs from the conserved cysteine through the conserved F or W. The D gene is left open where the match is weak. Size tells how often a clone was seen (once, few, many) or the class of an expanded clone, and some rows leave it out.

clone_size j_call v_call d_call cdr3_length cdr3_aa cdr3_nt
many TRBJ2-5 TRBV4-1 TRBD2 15 CASSQGGSGRETQYF TGCGCCAGCAGCCAAGGGGGTAGCGGGAGAGAGACCCAGTACTTC
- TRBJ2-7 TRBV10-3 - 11 CAISELGEIYF TGTGCCATCAGTGAGTTGGGGGAAATTTACTTC
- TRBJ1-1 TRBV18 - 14 CASSPVGSTTEAFF TGTGCCAGCTCACCGGTCGGCAGTACCACCGAAGCTTTCTTT
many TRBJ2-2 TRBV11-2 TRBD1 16 CASSLLQGANTGELFF TGTGCCAGCAGCTTATTACAGGGGGCAAACACCGGGGAGCTGTTTTTT
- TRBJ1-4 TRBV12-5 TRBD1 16 CASSLVWTGKDEKLFF TGTGCCAGCAGTTTAGTATGGACAGGGAAGGATGAAAAACTGTTTTTT
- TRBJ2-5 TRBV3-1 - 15 CASSQASSYQETQYF TGTGCCAGCAGCCAAGCGTCGTCGTACCAAGAGACCCAGTACTTC
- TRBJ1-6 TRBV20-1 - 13 CSATRGRSLPLHF TGCAGTGCTACCCGGGGGCGGTCTCTTCCCCTCCACTTT
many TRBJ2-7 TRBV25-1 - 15 CASSEWRDATYEQYF TGTGCCAGCAGTGAATGGCGGGACGCGACCTACGAGCAGTACTTC
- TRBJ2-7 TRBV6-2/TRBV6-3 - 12 CASSYEAYEQYF TGTGCCAGCAGTTACGAAGCCTACGAGCAGTACTTC
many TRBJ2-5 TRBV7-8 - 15 CASSRTGLSQETQYF TGTGCCAGCAGCAGAACAGGGTTGTCGCAAGAGACCCAGTACTTC
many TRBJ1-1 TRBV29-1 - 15 CSVEGAGVKGTEAFF TGCAGCGTTGAGGGGGCAGGGGTTAAGGGCACTGAAGCTTTCTTT
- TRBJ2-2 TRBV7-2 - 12 CASSQAAGSCFF -